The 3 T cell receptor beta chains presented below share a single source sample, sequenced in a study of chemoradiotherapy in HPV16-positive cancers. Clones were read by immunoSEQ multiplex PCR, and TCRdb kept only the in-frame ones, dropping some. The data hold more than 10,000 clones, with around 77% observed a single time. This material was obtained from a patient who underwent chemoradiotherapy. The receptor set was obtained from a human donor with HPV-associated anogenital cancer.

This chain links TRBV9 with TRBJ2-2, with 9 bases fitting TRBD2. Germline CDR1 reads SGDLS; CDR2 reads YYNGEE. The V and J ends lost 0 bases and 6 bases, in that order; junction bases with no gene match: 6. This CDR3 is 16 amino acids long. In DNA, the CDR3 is TGTGCCAGCAGCGTAGGAATGCGGGGGGGCTCCGGGGAGCTGTTTTTT. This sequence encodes CASSVGMRGGSGELFF.

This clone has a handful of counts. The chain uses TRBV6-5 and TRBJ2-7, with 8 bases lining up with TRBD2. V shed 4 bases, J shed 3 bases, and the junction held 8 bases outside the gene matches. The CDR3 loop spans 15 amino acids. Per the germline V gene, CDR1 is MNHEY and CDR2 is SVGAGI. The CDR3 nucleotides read TGTGCCAGCAGTTCACAGGCGGGGGGCGACTACGAGCAGTACTTC. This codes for CASSSQAGGDYEQYF.

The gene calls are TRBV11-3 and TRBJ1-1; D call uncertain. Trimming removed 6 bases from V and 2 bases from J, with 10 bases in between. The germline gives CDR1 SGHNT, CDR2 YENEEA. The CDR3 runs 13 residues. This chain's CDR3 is CASSQQTNTEAFF. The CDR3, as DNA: TGTGCCAGCAGTCAGCAGACCAACACTGAAGCTTTCTTT.